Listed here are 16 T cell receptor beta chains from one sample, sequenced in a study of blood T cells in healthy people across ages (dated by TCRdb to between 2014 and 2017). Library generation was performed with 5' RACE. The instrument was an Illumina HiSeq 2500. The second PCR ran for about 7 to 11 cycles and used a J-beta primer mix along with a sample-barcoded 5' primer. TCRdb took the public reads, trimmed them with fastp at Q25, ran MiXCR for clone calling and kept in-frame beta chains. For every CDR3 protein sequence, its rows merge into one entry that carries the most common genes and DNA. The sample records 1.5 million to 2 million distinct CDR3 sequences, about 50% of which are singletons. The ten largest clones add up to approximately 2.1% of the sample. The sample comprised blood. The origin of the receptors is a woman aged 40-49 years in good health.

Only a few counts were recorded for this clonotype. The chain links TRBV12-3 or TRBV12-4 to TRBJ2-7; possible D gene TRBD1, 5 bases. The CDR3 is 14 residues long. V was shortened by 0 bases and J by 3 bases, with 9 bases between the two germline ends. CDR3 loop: CASSLALTGYEQYF. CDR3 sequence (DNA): TGTGCCAGCAGTTTAGCGCTAACAGGCTACGAGCAGTACTTC.

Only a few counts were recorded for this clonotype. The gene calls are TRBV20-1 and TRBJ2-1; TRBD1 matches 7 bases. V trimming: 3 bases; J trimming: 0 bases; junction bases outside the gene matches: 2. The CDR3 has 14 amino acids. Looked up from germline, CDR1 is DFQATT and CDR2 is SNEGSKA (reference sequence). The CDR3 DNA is TGCAGTGCTAGGGGGGACAGCTCCTACAATGAGCAGTTCTTC. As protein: CSARGDSSYNEQFF.

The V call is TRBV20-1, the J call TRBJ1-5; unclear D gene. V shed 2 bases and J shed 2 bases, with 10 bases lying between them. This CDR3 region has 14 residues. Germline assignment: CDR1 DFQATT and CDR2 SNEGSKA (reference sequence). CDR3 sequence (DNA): TGCAGTGCTAGAAGGAGTCGCGGCAATCAGCCCCAGCATTTT. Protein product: CSARRSRGNQPQHF.

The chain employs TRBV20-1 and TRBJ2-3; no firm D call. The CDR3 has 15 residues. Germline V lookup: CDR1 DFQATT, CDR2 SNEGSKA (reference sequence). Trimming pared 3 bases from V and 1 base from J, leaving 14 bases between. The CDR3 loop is CSASYRPPGTDTQYF. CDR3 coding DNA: TGCAGTGCTAGCTATAGGCCCCCTGGCACAGATACGCAGTATTTT.

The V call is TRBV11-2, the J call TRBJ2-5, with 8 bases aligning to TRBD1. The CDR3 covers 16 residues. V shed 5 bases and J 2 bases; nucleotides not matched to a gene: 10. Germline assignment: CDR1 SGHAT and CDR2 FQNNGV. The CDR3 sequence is CASSRGQGLTQETQYF. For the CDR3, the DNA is TGTGCCAGCAGCCGAGGACAGGGCTTAACACAAGAGACCCAGTACTTC.

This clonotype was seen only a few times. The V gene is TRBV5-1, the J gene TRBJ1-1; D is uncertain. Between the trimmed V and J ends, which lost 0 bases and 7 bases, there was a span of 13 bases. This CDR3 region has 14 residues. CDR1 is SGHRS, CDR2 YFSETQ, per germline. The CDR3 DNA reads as TGCGCCAGCAGCTTGGAAGGACTAAGCCATGAAGCTTTCTTT. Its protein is CASSLEGLSHEAFF.

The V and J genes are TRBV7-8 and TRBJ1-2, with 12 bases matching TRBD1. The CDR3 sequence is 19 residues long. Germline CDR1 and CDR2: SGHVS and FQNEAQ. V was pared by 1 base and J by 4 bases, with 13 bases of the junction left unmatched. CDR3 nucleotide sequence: TGTGCCAGCAGCTTAGAAGGCCCGGGACAGGGGGCGGGCGCCTATGGCTACACCTTC. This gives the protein CASSLEGPGQGAGAYGYTF.

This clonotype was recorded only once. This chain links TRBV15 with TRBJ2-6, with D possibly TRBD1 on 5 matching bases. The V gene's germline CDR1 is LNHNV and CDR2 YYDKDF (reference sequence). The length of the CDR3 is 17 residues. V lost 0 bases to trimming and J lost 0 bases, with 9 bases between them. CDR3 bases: TGTGCCACCAGCAGAGATGGTAGGGGCTCTGGGGCCAACGTCCTGACTTTC. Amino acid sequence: CATSRDGRGSGANVLTF.

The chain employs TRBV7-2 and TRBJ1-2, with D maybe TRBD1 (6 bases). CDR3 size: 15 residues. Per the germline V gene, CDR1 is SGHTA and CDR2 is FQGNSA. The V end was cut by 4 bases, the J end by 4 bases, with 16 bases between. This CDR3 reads CASSYPPQGLYGYTF. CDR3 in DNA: TGTGCCAGCAGCTATCCACCACAGGGCCTCTATGGCTACACCTTC.

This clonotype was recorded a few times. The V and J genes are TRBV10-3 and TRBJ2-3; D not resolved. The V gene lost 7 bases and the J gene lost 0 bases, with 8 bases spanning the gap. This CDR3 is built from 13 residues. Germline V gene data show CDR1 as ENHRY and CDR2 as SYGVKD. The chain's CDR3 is CAITEDSTDTQYF. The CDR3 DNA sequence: TGTGCCATCACCGAGGACAGCACAGATACGCAGTATTTT.

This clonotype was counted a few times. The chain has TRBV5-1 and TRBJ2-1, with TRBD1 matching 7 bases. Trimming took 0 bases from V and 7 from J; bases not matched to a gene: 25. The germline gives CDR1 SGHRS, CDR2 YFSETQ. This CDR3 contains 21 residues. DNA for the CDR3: TGCGCCAGCAGCTTGGAGGGGGCCCAGGGGGTTCTGGTAAGGGCCTTGAATGAGCAGTTCTTC. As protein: CASSLEGAQGVLVRALNEQFF. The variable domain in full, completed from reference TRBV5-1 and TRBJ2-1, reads KAGVTQTPRYLIKTRGQQVTLSCSPISGHRSVSWYQQTPGQGLQFLFEYFSETQRNKGNFPGRFSGRQFSNSRSEMNVSTLELGDSALYLCASSLEGAQGVLVRALNEQFFGPGTRLTVL.

Here the CDR3 DNA reads TGTGCCAGCAACCACCTAGACAGGATGGGTCTCGAAAAACTGTTTTTT. It encodes CASNHLDRMGLEKLFF. The V gene is TRBV6-6, the J gene TRBJ1-4; a possible D gene is TRBD1 (6 bases). V was shortened by 7 bases and J by 8 bases, with 23 bases between the two germline ends. CDR1 and CDR2 (germline): MNHNY, SVGAGI (reference sequence). The CDR3 covers 16 residues.

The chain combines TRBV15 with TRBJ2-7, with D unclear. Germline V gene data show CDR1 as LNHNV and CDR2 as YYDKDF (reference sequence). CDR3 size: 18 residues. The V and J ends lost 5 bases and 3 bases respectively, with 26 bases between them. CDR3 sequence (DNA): TGTGCCACCAGCCACATGCCGACGCTTCTCCCCTCCTACTACGAGCAGTACTTC. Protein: CATSHMPTLLPSYYEQYF.

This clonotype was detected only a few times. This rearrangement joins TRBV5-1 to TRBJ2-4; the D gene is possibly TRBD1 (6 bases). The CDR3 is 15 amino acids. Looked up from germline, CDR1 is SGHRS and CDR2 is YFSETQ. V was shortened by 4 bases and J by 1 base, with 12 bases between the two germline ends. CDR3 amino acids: CASSAGQLAKNIQYF. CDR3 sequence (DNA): TGCGCCAGCAGCGCCGGACAGCTCGCCAAAAACATTCAGTACTTC. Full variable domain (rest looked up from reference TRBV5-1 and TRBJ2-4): KAGVTQTPRYLIKTRGQQVTLSCSPISGHRSVSWYQQTPGQGLQFLFEYFSETQRNKGNFPGRFSGRQFSNSRSEMNVSTLELGDSALYLCASSAGQLAKNIQYFGAGTRLSVL.

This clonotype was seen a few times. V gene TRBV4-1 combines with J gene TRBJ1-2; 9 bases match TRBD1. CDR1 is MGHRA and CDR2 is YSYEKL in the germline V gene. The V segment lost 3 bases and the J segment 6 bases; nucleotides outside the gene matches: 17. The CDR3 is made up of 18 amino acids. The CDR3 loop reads CASSHLQTTKTGGDGYTF. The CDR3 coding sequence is TGCGCCAGCAGCCATCTACAAACGACAAAAACAGGGGGCGATGGCTACACCTTC.

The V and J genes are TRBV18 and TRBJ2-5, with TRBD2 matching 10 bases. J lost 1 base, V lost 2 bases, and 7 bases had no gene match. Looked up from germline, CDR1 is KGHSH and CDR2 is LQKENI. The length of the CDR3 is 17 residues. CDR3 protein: CASSPFASGGVQETQYF. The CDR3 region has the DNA TGTGCCAGCTCACCATTTGCTAGCGGGGGAGTCCAAGAGACCCAGTACTTC. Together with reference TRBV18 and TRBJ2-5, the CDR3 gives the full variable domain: NAGVMQNPRHLVRRRGQEARLRCSPMKGHSHVYWYRQLPEEGLKFMVYLQKENIIDESGMPKERFSAEFPKEGPSILRIQQVVRGDSAAYFCASSPFASGGVQETQYFGPGTRLLVL.